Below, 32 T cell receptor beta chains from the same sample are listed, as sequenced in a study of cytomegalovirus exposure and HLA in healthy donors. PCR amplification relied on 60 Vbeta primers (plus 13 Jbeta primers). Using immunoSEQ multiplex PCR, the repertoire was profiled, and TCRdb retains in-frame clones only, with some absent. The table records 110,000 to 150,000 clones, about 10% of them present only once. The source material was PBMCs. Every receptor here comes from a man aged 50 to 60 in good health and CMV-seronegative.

The CDR3 loop reads CASSLDTNQPQHF. The CDR3 DNA sequence: TGTGCCAGCAGCTTAGACACCAATCAGCCCCAGCATTTT. This sequence joins TRBV7-3 and TRBJ1-5; D remains ambiguous. Germline CDR1 SGHTA, CDR2 FQGTGA. This CDR3 is 13 amino acids long. V was trimmed by 2 bases and J by 3 bases, leaving 5 bases between them.

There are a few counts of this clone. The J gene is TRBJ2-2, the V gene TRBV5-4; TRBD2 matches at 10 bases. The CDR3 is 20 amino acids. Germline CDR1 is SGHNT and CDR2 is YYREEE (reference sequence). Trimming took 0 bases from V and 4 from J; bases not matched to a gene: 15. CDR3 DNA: TGTGCCAGCAGCTTGGCCCCGGGACTAGCGCAAGGACGTGTCACCGGGGAGCTGTTTTTT. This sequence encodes CASSLAPGLAQGRVTGELFF.

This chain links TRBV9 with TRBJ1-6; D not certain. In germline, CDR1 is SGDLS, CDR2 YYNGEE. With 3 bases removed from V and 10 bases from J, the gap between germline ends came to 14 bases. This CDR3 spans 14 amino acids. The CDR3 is CASSARESRSPLHF. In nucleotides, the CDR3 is TGTGCCAGCAGCGCCCGGGAAAGTAGGTCACCCCTCCACTTT.

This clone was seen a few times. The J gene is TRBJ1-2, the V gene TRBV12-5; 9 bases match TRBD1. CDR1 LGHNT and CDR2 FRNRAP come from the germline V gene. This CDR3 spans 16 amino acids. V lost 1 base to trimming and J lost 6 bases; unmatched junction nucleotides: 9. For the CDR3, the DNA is TGTGCTAGTGGTTTGGAGCCAGTTGGGGACAGGGATGGCTACACCTTC. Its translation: CASGLEPVGDRDGYTF.

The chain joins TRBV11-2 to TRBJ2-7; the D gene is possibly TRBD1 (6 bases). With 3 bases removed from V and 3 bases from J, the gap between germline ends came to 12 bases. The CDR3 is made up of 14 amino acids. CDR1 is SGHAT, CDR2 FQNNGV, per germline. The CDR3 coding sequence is TGTGCCAGCAGCTTGTCAGGGGCCAACTACGAGCAGTACTTC. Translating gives CASSLSGANYEQYF. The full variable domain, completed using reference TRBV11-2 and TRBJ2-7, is EAGVAQSPRYKIIEKRQSVAFWCNPISGHATLYWYQQILGQGPKLLIQFQNNGVVDDSQLPKDRFSAERLKGVDSTLKIQPAKLEDSAVYLCASSLSGANYEQYFGPGTRLTVT.

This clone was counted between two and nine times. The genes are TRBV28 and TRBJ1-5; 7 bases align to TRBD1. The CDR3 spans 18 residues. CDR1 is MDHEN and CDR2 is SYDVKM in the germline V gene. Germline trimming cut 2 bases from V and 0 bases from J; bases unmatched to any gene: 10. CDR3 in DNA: TGTGCCAGCAGTTTAAACGCAGGGGGTACTTCTAGCAATCAGCCCCAGCATTTT. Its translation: CASSLNAGGTSSNQPQHF.

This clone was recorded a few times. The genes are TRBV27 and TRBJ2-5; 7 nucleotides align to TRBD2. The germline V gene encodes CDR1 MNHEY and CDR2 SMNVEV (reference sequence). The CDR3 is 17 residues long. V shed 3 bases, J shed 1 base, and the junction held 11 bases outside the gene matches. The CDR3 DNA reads TGTGCCAGCAGTTTCCTCATCAGCGGGGACGTCCAAGAGACCCAGTACTTC. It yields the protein CASSFLISGDVQETQYF.

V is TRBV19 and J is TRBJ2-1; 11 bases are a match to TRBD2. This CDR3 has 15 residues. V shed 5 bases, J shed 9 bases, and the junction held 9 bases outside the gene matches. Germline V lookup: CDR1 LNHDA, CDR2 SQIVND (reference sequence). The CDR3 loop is CASSDSGGAGIEQFF. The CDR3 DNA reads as TGTGCCAGTAGTGATAGCGGGGGGGCCGGGATTGAGCAGTTCTTC.

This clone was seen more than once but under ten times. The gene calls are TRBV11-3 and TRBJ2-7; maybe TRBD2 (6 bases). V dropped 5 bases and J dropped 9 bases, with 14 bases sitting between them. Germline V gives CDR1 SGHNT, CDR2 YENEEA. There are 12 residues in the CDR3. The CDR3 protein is CASSNRLDAQYF. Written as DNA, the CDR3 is TGTGCCAGCAGCAACCGACTAGACGCGCAGTACTTC.

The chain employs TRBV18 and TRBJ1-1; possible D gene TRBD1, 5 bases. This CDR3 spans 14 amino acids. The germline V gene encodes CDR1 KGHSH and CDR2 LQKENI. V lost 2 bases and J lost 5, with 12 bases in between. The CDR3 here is CASSPGAHRTEAFF. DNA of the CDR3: TGTGCCAGCTCACCAGGGGCGCATAGGACTGAAGCTTTCTTT.

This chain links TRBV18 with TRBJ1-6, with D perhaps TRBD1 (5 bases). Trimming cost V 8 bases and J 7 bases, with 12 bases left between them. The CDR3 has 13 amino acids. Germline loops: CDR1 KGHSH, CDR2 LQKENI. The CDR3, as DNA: TGTGCCAGCGCAGACAGCGGGAATTCACCCCTCCACTTT. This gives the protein CASADSGNSPLHF.

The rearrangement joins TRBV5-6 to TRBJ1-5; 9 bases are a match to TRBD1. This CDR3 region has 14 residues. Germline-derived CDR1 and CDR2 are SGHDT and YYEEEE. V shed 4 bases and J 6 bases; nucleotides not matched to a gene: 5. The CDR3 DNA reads TGTGCCAGCAGCCCTACAGGGGGCACTCAGCCCCAGCATTTT. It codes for CASSPTGGTQPQHF.

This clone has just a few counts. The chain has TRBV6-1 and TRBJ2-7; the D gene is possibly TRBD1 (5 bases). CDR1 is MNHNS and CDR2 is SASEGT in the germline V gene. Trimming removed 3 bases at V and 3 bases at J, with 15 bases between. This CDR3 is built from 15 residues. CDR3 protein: CASSESGRASYEQYF. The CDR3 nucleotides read TGTGCCAGCAGTGAGTCAGGCAGGGCAAGCTACGAGCAGTACTTC.

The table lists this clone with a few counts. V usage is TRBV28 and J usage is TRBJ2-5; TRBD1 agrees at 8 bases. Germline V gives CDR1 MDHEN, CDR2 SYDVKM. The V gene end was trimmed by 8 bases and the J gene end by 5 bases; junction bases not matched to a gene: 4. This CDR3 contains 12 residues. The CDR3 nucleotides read TGTGCCAGCGTTACAGGGGGGGAGACCCAGTACTTC. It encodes CASVTGGETQYF.

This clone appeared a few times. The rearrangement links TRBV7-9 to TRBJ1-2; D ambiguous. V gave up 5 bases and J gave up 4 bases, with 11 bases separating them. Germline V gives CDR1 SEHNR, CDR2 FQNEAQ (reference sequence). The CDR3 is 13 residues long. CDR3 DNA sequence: TGTGCCAGCAGCACAGATCGGTTCTATGGCTACACCTTC. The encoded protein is CASSTDRFYGYTF.

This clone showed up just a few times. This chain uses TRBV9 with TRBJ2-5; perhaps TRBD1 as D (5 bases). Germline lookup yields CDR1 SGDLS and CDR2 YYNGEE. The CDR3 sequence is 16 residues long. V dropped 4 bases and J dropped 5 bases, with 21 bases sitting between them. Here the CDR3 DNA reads TGTGCCAGCAGCCCGGACACCTTCGCCGGTCTGGAGACCCAGTACTTC. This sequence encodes CASSPDTFAGLETQYF. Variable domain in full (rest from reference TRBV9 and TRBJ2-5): DSGVTQTPKHLITATGQRVTLRCSPRSGDLSVYWYQQSLDQGLQFLIQYYNGEERAKGNILERFSAQQFPDLHSELNLSSLELGDSALYFCASSPDTFAGLETQYFGPGTRLLVL.

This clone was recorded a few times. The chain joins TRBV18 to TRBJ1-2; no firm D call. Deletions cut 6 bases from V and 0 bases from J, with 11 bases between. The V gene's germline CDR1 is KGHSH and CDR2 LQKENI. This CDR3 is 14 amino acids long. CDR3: CASSPESSNYGYTF. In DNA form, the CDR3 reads TGTGCCAGCTCCCCCGAGTCTTCTAACTATGGCTACACCTTC.

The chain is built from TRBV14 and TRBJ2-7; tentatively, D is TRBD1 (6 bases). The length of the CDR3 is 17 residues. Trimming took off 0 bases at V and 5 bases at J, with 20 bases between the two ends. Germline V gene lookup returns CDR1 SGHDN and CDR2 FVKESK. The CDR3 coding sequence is TGTGCCAGCAGCCAAGATAAAGTTACAGGGTTTTGGGACGAGCAGTACTTC. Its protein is CASSQDKVTGFWDEQYF.

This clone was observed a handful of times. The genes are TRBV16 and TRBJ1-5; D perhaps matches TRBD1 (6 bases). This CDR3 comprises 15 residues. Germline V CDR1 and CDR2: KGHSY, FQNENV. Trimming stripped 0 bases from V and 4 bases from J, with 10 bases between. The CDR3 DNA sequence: TGTGCCAGCAGCCAATCGAACCAGGGGAATCAGCCCCAGCATTTT. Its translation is CASSQSNQGNQPQHF.

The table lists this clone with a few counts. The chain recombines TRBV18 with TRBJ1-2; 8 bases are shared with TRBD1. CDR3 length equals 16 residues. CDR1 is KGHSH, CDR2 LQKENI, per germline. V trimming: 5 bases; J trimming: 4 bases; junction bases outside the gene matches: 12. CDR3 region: CASSTDRANLPYGYTF. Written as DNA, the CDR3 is TGTGCCAGCTCAACGGACAGGGCGAACCTGCCCTATGGCTACACCTTC. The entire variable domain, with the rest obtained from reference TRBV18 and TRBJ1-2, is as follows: NAGVMQNPRHLVRRRGQEARLRCSPMKGHSHVYWYRQLPEEGLKFMVYLQKENIIDESGMPKERFSAEFPKEGPSILRIQQVVRGDSAAYFCASSTDRANLPYGYTFGSGTRLTVV.

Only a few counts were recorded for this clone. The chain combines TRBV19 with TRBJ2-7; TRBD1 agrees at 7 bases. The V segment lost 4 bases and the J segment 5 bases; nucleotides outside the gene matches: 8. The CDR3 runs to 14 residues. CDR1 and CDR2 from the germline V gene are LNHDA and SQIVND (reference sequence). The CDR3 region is CASSTHRGPNEQYF. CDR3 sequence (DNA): TGTGCCAGTAGTACGCACAGGGGTCCAAACGAGCAGTACTTC.

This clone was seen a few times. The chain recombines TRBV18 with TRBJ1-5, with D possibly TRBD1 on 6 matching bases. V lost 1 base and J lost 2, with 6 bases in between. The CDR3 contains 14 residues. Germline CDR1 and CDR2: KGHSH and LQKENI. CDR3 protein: CASSPRQGNQPQHF. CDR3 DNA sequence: TGTGCCAGCTCACCACGACAGGGCAATCAGCCCCAGCATTTT.

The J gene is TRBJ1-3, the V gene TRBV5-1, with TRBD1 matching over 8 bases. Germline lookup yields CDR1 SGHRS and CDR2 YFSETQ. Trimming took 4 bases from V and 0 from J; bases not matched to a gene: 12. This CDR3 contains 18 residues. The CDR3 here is CASSQSPGQELSGNTIYF. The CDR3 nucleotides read TGCGCCAGCAGCCAAAGTCCGGGACAGGAGCTCTCTGGAAACACCATATATTTT. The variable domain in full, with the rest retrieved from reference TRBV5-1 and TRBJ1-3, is KAGVTQTPRYLIKTRGQQVTLSCSPISGHRSVSWYQQTPGQGLQFLFEYFSETQRNKGNFPGRFSGRQFSNSRSEMNVSTLELGDSALYLCASSQSPGQELSGNTIYFGEGSWLTVV.

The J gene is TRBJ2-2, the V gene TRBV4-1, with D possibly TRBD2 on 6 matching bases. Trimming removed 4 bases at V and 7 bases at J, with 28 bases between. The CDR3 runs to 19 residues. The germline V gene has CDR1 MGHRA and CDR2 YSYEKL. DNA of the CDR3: TGCGCCAGCAGCCGACGTGGACGGGGGAATCCCCAATCCCACGGGGAGCTGTTTTTT. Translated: CASSRRGRGNPQSHGELFF.

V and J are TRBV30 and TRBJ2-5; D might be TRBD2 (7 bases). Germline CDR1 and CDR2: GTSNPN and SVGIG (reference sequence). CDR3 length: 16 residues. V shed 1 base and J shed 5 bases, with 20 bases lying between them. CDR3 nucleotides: TGTGCCTGGAGTGCTAACTCGGGGGGCAGGAGGGAGACCCAGTACTTC. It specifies CAWSANSGGRRETQYF. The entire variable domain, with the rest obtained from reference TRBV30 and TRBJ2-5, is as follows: SQTIHQWPATLVQPVGSPLSLECTVEGTSNPNLYWYRQAAGRGLQLLFYSVGIGQISSEVPQNLSASRPQDRQFILSSKKLLLSDSGFYLCAWSANSGGRRETQYFGPGTRLLVL.

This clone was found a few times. CDR3 loop: CASSTTWGGYEQYF. In nucleotides, the CDR3 is TGTGCCAGCAGTACCACGTGGGGGGGATACGAGCAGTACTTC. The rearrangement links TRBV11-2 to TRBJ2-7; 7 bases line up with TRBD2. This CDR3 has 14 residues. The germline gives CDR1 SGHAT, CDR2 FQNNGV. V was pared by 6 bases and J by 4 bases, with 9 bases of the junction left unmatched.

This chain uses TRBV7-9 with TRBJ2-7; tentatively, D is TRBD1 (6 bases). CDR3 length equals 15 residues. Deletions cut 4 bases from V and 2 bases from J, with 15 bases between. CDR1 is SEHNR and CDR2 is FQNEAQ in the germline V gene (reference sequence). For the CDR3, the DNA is TGTGCCAGCAGCTCTCTTTGGGGGCGTCCCTACGAGCAGTACTTC. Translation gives CASSSLWGRPYEQYF.

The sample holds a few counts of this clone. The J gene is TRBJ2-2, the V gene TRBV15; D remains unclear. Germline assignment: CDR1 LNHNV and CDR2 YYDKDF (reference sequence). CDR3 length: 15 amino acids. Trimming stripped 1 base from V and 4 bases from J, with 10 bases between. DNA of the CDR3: TGTGCCACCAGCAGAGCAACCGGTAGCACCGGGGAGCTGTTTTTT. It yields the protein CATSRATGSTGELFF.

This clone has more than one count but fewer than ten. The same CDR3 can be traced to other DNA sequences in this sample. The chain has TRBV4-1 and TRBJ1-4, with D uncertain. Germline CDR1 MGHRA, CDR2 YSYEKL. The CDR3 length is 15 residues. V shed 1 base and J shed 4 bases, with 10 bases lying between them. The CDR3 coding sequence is TGCGCCAGCAGCCAAGCAGGAAGTGGTAATGAAAAACTGTTTTTT. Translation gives CASSQAGSGNEKLFF.

CDR3 amino acids: CSVEASVIVSPEAFF. In DNA, the CDR3 is TGCAGCGTTGAAGCGTCGGTCATAGTTAGCCCTGAAGCTTTCTTT. The rearrangement links TRBV29-1 to TRBJ1-1, with D hard to call. From germline, CDR1 is SQVTM and CDR2 ANQGSEA. The CDR3 extends over 15 amino acids. V dropped 1 base and J dropped 6 bases, with 18 bases sitting between them. Filled out from reference TRBV29-1 and TRBJ1-1, the complete variable domain reads SAVISQKPSRDICQRGTSLTIQCQVDSQVTMMFWYRQQPGQSLTLIATANQGSEATYESGFVIDKFPISRPNLTFSTLTVSNMSPEDSSIYLCSVEASVIVSPEAFFGQGTRLTVV.

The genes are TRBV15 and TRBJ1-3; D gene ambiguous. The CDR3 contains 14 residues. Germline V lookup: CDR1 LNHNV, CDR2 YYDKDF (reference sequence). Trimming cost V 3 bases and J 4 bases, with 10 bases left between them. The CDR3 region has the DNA TGTGCCACCAGCAGGTCGAGGGCGGGAAACACCATATATTTT. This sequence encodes CATSRSRAGNTIYF.

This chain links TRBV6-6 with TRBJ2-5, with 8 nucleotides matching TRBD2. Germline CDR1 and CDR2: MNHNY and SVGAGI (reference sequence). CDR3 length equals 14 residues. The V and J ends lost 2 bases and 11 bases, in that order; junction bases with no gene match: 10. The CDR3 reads CASSYQRERGEQYF. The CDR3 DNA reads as TGTGCCAGCAGTTACCAGCGGGAGCGTGGAGAGCAGTACTTC.